This TCR beta chain was identified in a study of molecular identifiers for immune sequencing clone quantification. Broader study findings: Clones carrying above 20 RNA copies accounted for over 99% of effector molecules, under 1% in naive cells.

Preparation of naive CD8 libraries involved roughly 20,000 to 1,100,000 sorted cells and 10%, 30% or 50% RNA. Isolation of naive CD8 T cells was achieved by sorting on a CD8+CD4-CCR7+CD45RA+ phenotype. Trimming took off 6 bases at V and 5 bases at J, with 17 bases between the two ends. CDR1 and CDR2 from the germline V gene are MNHEY and SVGEGT. The CDR3 consists of 15 residues. Previously reported methods and listed TCR primers produced the bulk TCR libraries. TCRdb re-analysed the PCR reads in MiXCR, keeping a single row per CDR3 protein. Here the sample spans some 97,000 distinct CDR3 sequences, about 35% being singletons. Of note for this clonotype: As yet, its antigen is unknown.

The source is a human donor in good health. Some libraries in this study had Jurkat cell RNA spiked in. The chain links TRBV6-2 or TRBV6-3 to TRBJ2-1, with D tentatively TRBD2 (6 bases). The sequencing input was naive CD8+ T cells from blood, with Jurkat cell RNA spiked in. Subset here: FACS-sorted CD8+CD4-CCR7+CD45RA+ naive T cells. The CDR3 loop reads CASSYPGGEDNEQFF. CDR3 in DNA: TGTGCCAGCAGCTATCCCGGAGGGGAGGACAATGAGCAGTTCTTC.